What follows describes a single TCR beta chain. The antigen is undetermined. One end of the junction is discordant with germline, which a read error may explain. The sample originates from a study of cytomegalovirus exposure and HLA in healthy donors. Study outcomes and limitations: With further analysis later on, most CMV-associated TCR beta chains appeared HLA-restricted. The study recorded 160 or so TCR beta chains that were cytomegalovirus-associated.

60 Vbeta and 13 Jbeta primers were used in PCR. Measured with immunoSEQ multiplex PCR; TCRdb has only the in-frame clones, and not every one. This table holds 65,000 to 95,000 clones, around 82% found once. This TCR was sampled from a man aged 45-60 years in good health and CMV-seronegative. The sample consisted of PBMCs.

The CDR3 region has the DNA TGTTCCAGCAGCCCTAGTTCCGGCAAGCAGTACTTC. Its protein is CSSSPSSGKQYF. This rearrangement joins TRBV7-9 to TRBJ2-7, with D unresolved. The germline V gene encodes CDR1 SEHNR and CDR2 FQNEAQ (reference sequence). The CDR3 spans 12 residues.